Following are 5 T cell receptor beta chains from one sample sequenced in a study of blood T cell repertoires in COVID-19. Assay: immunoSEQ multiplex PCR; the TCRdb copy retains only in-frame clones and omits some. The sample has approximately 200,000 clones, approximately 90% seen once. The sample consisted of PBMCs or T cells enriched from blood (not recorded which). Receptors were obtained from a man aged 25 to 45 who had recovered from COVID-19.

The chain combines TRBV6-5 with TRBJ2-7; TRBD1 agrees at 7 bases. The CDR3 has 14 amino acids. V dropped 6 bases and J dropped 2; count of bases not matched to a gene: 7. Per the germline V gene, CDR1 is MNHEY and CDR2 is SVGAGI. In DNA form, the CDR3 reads TGTGCCAGCAGCCGGACAGGAGAGACCTACGAGCAGTACTTC. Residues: CASSRTGETYEQYF.

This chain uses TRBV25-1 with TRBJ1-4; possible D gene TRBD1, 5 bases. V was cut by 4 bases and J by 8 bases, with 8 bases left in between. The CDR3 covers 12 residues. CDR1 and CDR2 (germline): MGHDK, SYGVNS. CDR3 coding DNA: TGTGCCAGCAGTGGGGGGGTGGAAAAACTGTTTTTT. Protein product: CASSGGVEKLFF.

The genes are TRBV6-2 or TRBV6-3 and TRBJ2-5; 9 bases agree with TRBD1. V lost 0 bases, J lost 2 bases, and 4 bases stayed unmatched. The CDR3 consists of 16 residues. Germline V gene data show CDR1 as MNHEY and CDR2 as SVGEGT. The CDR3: CASSYSRGQGQETQYF. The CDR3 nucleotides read TGTGCCAGCAGTTACTCTCGTGGACAGGGGCAAGAGACCCAGTACTTC.

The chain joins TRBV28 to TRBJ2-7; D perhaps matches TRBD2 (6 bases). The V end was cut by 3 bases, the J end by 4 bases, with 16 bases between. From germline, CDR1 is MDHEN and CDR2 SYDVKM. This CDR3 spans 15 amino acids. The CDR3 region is CASSFPLGGKYEQYF. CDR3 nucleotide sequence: TGTGCCAGCAGTTTTCCTCTGGGCGGGAAGTACGAGCAGTACTTC.

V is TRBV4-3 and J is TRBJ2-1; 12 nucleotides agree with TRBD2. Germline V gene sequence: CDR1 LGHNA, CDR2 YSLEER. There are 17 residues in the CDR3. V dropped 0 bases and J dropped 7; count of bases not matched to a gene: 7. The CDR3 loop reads CASSQDLAGGLVNEQFF. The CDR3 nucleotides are TGCGCCAGCAGCCAAGATCTAGCGGGGGGGCTCGTTAATGAGCAGTTCTTC.